This T cell receptor (beta chain) was documented in a study of T-cell reconstitution after alpha-beta-depleted transplantation in children. It was with unique molecular identifiers that the TCRbeta library was prepared. TCRdb processed the PCR reads anew with MiXCR; each CDR3 protein has one entry. The sample yields 550,000 to 600,000 distinct CDR3 sequences, roughly 23% seen once. This clonotype has more than one count but fewer than ten. Its antigen is not identified. General study findings and limits: About two months after transplant, alpha-beta T cells reportedly came from several hundred expanded graft clones.

The CDR3 runs 15 residues. With 5 bases clipped from V and 7 bases from J, the junction kept 10 bases outside the gene matches. Germline CDR1 reads MNHNS; CDR2 reads SASEGT. The source material was PBMCs, mostly from graft donor cells, sampled 360 days after TCRalphabeta/CD19-depleted stem cell transplant. This receptor was identified in a boy less than two years old who had a stem cell transplant for acute myeloid leukemia, so the T cells may come from the graft donor. The chain recombines TRBV6-1 with TRBJ2-2; the match to TRBD1 covers 7 bases. The CDR3 here is CASSQDRSFIGELFF. CDR3 bases: TGTGCCAGCAGTCAGGACAGGTCCTTCATCGGGGAGCTGTTTTTT.